The T cell receptor beta chain under discussion was sequenced for a study of blood T cell repertoires in COVID-19. Overall study context: T cells, B-cell-depleted T cells, or PBMCs provided the cDNA or gDNA that served as material.

As processed by the authors: From reference gene primer amplification, estimates of nucleated cell counts were derived. The assay was immunoSEQ multiplex PCR, and TCRdb's table has in-frame clones only and misses some. Clone size and the V and J calls come from that table; the DNA yielded D and trimming. Of about 190,000 clones listed, approximately 90% are singletons. Per the germline V gene, CDR1 is MDHEN and CDR2 is SYDVKM. The V and J ends lost 3 bases and 6 bases respectively, with 8 bases between them. The CDR3 is 12 residues long. The clonotype comes from a human donor in a cohort sampled during active COVID-19. Sequenced material: peripheral blood. The chain employs TRBV28 and TRBJ1-1, with D maybe TRBD1 (5 bases). CDR3 bases: TGTGCCAGCAGTTTTAGGGGTCCTGAAGCTTTCTTT. Its translation: CASSFRGPEAFF.